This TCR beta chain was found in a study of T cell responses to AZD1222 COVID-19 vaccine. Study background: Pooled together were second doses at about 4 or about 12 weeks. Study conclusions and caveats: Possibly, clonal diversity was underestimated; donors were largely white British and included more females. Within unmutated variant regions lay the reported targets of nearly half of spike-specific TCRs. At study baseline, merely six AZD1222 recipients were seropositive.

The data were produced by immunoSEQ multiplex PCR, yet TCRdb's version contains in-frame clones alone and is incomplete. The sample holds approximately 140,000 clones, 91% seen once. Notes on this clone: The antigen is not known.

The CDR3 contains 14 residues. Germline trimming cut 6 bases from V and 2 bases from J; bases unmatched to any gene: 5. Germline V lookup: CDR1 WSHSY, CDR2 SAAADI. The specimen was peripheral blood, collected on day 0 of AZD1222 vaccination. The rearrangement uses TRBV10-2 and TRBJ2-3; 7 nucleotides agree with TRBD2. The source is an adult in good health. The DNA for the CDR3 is TGCGCCAGCAGAAGGAGCGGGGACACAGATACGCAGTATTTT. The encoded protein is CASRRSGDTDTQYF.